The 30 T cell receptor beta chains below all came from one sample that was sequenced in a study of shared clonotypes between healthy human individuals. Generated by immunoSEQ multiplex PCR, the TCRdb table keeps only in-frame clones and is missing some. This table has a few million clones, 85% to 95% appearing once. Sequencing was done on a sample of naive CD4+ T cells from PBMCs. Subset meaning: CD45RA+ positively selected. The receptors were sampled from a man aged 18 to 30 in good health. Some clones in this sample may be carry-over from other donors' samples.

Concerning this clone itself: The identical CDR3 is also encoded by other nucleotide sequences in the sample. The chain uses TRBV7-2 and TRBJ1-1, with D tentatively TRBD1 (5 bases). Germline CDR1 and CDR2: SGHTA and FQGNSA. This CDR3 has 14 residues. V was cut by 0 bases and J by 0 bases, with 5 bases left in between. The CDR3 sequence: CASSLAGVNTEAFF. The CDR3 DNA follows: TGTGCCAGCAGCTTAGCAGGGGTGAACACTGAAGCTTTCTTT.

The V call is TRBV30, the J call TRBJ2-1; 9 positions match TRBD2. CDR1 and CDR2 from the germline V gene are GTSNPN and SVGIG (reference sequence). The CDR3 covers 16 residues. The J segment lost 8 bases and the V segment lost 0 bases, leaving 11 bases of the junction unmatched. The DNA of the CDR3 is TGTGCCTGGAGTGTCTTTAAGCGGGAGGCCGGGGATGAGCAGTTCTTC. Residues: CAWSVFKREAGDEQFF.

The rearrangement joins TRBV5-1 to TRBJ2-2, with 14 bases that match TRBD2. V shed 4 bases and J 4 bases; nucleotides not matched to a gene: 6. Looked up from germline, CDR1 is SGHRS and CDR2 is YFSETQ. This CDR3 contains 17 residues. The CDR3 coding sequence is TGCGCCAGCAGCCCCGCGGGACTAGCGGGAGTCACCGGGGAGCTGTTTTTT. Translated, it gives CASSPAGLAGVTGELFF.

This chain joins TRBV9 and TRBJ2-3; D is possibly TRBD1 (6 bases). The ends were cut back, 7 bases at V and 1 base at J, with 13 bases in the middle. The CDR3 totals 14 residues. Germline lookup yields CDR1 SGDLS and CDR2 YYNGEE. CDR3 in DNA: TGTGCCAGCGCGTGGGGGCAGGGCACAGATACGCAGTATTTT. It codes for CASAWGQGTDTQYF.

The V call is TRBV9, the J call TRBJ1-2; D is undetermined. The V and J ends lost 4 bases and 4 bases respectively, with 14 bases between them. Germline CDR1 and CDR2: SGDLS and YYNGEE. This CDR3 is 14 amino acids long. The CDR3, as DNA: TGTGCCAGCAGCTTCCGGACGGCCAGCTATGGCTACACCTTC. Residues: CASSFRTASYGYTF.

This chain links TRBV6-1 with TRBJ2-1; TRBD1 matches 7 bases. Germline loops: CDR1 MNHNS, CDR2 SASEGT. The CDR3 runs to 18 residues. V was clipped by 4 bases and J by 2 bases; unmatched bases: 14. The CDR3 DNA follows: TGTGCCAGCAGTGCTGATCTGACAGGGACCTCTCCCTACAATGAGCAGTTCTTC. It translates to CASSADLTGTSPYNEQFF.

The chain uses TRBV28 and TRBJ1-2, with D possibly being TRBD1 (6 bases). Trimming removed 2 bases from V and 8 bases from J, with 15 bases in between. Germline assignment: CDR1 MDHEN and CDR2 SYDVKM. This CDR3 region has 14 residues. The CDR3, as DNA: TGTGCCAGCAGTTTAGGGGGGCAGGAGAGGGGCTACACCTTC. Its translation is CASSLGGQERGYTF.

The gene calls are TRBV19 and TRBJ1-2, with TRBD1 as a possible D gene (6 bases). The CDR3 loop spans 15 amino acids. From germline, CDR1 is LNHDA and CDR2 SQIVND (reference sequence). Trimming removed 5 bases from V and 0 bases from J, with 13 bases in between. Here the CDR3 reads CASSRGGPPNYGYTF. Here the CDR3 DNA reads TGTGCCAGTAGTCGCGGGGGCCCCCCTAACTATGGCTACACCTTC.

This sequence joins TRBV4-1 and TRBJ1-2, with D perhaps TRBD1 (5 bases). V gave up 2 bases and J gave up 2 bases, with 9 bases separating them. Germline CDR1 and CDR2: MGHRA and YSYEKL. CDR3 length: 14 amino acids. The CDR3 region has the DNA TGCGCCAGCAGCCAACCCCCAGGGAACTATGGCTACACCTTC. It codes for CASSQPPGNYGYTF.

This clone was detected a few times. The chain employs TRBV28 and TRBJ1-1; D ambiguous. Germline CDR1 and CDR2: MDHEN and SYDVKM. The CDR3 runs to 13 residues. V shed 7 bases and J shed 8 bases, with 17 bases lying between them. The CDR3 DNA is TGTGCCAGCAACACTTTAAGGAGAGGCGAAGCTTTCTTT. Amino acid sequence: CASNTLRRGEAFF.

The chain combines TRBV9 with TRBJ2-3; D uncertain. Per the germline V gene, CDR1 is SGDLS and CDR2 is YYNGEE. Trimming took 2 bases from V and 0 from J, leaving 10 bases between them. The CDR3 loop spans 15 amino acids. CDR3 sequence (DNA): TGTGCCAGCAGCGTGAACGGGCTTAGCACAGATACGCAGTATTTT. This encodes CASSVNGLSTDTQYF.

In the case of this clone: Other DNA sequences in this specimen translate into the identical CDR3. V gene TRBV9 combines with J gene TRBJ1-1; unclear D gene. This CDR3 region has 13 residues. CDR1 is SGDLS, CDR2 YYNGEE, per germline. V was shortened by 0 bases and J by 3 bases, with 6 bases between the two germline ends. The CDR3 reads CASSVAPDTEAFF. In DNA, the CDR3 is TGTGCCAGCAGCGTAGCCCCGGACACTGAAGCTTTCTTT.

The rearrangement links TRBV6-6 to TRBJ2-7, with 14 bases aligning to TRBD2. V gave up 0 bases and J gave up 5 bases; unmatched junction bases: 3. The germline CDR1 and CDR2 sequences are MNHNY and SVGAGI (reference sequence). The CDR3 has 16 amino acids. For the CDR3, the DNA is TGTGCCAGCAGTTACTCGAAGGGACTAGCGGGAGACGAGCAGTACTTC. It specifies CASSYSKGLAGDEQYF.

This clone was seen a few times. This sequence joins TRBV18 and TRBJ1-5; the D gene is possibly TRBD1 (6 bases). Germline assignment: CDR1 KGHSH and CDR2 LQKENI. This CDR3 is 14 amino acids long. Trimming shortened V by 5 bases and J by 6 bases, and 14 bases separated the two germline ends. In DNA form, the CDR3 reads TGTGCCAGCTCATCAGGACAGAATCGTCAGCCCCAGCATTTT. It codes for CASSSGQNRQPQHF.

The V call is TRBV6-1, the J call TRBJ2-1; D tentatively fits TRBD1 or TRBD2 (5 bases each). Germline-derived CDR1 and CDR2 are MNHNS and SASEGT. V lost 2 bases and J lost 4, with 15 bases in between. The CDR3 runs 16 residues. This CDR3 is CASSERGAVIYNEQFF. CDR3 DNA sequence: TGTGCCAGCAGTGAAAGGGGAGCCGTCATATACAATGAGCAGTTCTTC.

V and J are TRBV28 and TRBJ1-5, with D tentatively TRBD1 (6 bases). CDR1 and CDR2 from the germline V gene are MDHEN and SYDVKM. Trimming left V 5 bases short and J 7 bases short, with 21 bases between. This CDR3 is built from 16 residues. CDR3 protein: CASSTPPGAGGQPQHF. DNA for the CDR3: TGTGCCAGCAGTACTCCCCCAGGGGCCGGGGGGCAGCCCCAGCATTTT. The full variable domain, with the rest looked up from reference TRBV28 and TRBJ1-5, is DVKVTQSSRYLVKRTGEKVFLECVQDMDHENMFWYRQDPGLGLRLIYFSYDVKMKEKGDIPEGYSVSREKKERFSLILESASTNQTSMYLCASSTPPGAGGQPQHFGDGTRLSIL.

The chain carries TRBV11-2 and TRBJ2-1; a possible D gene is TRBD2 (5 bases). This CDR3 has 15 amino acids. Germline V gene data show CDR1 as SGHAT and CDR2 as FQNNGV. Trimming stripped 6 bases from V and 7 bases from J, with 19 bases between. CDR3 bases: TGTGCCAGCAGGGCACTAGGAACTCGACTTAATGAGCAGTTCTTC. Residues: CASRALGTRLNEQFF.

The chain joins TRBV2 to TRBJ2-1; maybe TRBD2 (7 bases). This CDR3 is 16 amino acids long. V lost 6 bases and J lost 3, with 18 bases in between. In germline, CDR1 is SNHLY, CDR2 FYNNEI. CDR3 sequence: CASRGDGGLVYNEQFF. In nucleotides, the CDR3 is TGTGCCAGCAGGGGAGACGGGGGGCTGGTCTACAATGAGCAGTTCTTC.

The rearrangement uses TRBV11-3 and TRBJ1-2, with no clear D. The CDR3 spans 9 residues. Trimming cost V 1 base and J 9 bases, with 0 bases left between them. The germline V gene has CDR1 SGHNT and CDR2 YENEEA. The CDR3 DNA is TGTGCCAGCAGCTTAGGCTACACCTTC. Translated, it gives CASSLGYTF.

This clone was seen just once. The CDR3 loop reads CASSISGPRKQPQHF. The CDR3 DNA reads as TGTGCCAGTAGTATAAGCGGGCCAAGGAAGCAGCCCCAGCATTTT. The chain joins TRBV19 to TRBJ1-5, with no clear D. Trimming cost V 2 bases and J 7 bases, with 15 bases left between them. From germline, CDR1 is LNHDA and CDR2 SQIVND (reference sequence). The CDR3 extends over 15 amino acids.

The chain recombines TRBV7-8 with TRBJ1-4, with TRBD1 as a possible D gene (6 bases). The CDR3 is 19 residues long. The V end was cut by 2 bases, the J end by 0 bases, with 19 bases between. Germline CDR1 is SGHVS and CDR2 is FQNEAQ. CDR3 region: CASSLMPKNRDSTNEKLFF. The CDR3 nucleotides read TGTGCCAGCAGCTTAATGCCCAAAAACAGGGATTCAACTAATGAAAAACTGTTTTTT.

The chain carries TRBV28 and TRBJ2-6; D ambiguous. The ends were cut back, 5 bases at V and 0 bases at J, with 17 bases in the middle. This CDR3 region has 18 residues. Germline V gene sequence: CDR1 MDHEN, CDR2 SYDVKM. The CDR3 DNA sequence: TGTGCCAGCAGTCTTCGCTCAGTTGCCCTCTCTGGGGCCAACGTCCTGACTTTC. Amino acids: CASSLRSVALSGANVLTF.

The V gene is TRBV2, the J gene TRBJ1-5; 9 positions match TRBD1. The ends lost 6 bases at V and 0 bases at J; junction bases unmatched: 3. CDR3 length: 15 amino acids. Germline V gene data show CDR1 as SNHLY and CDR2 as FYNNEI. CDR3 in DNA: TGTGCCAGCAGCGCACAGGGGGCTAGCAATCAGCCCCAGCATTTT. It specifies CASSAQGASNQPQHF. The full variable domain, completed using reference TRBV2 and TRBJ1-5, is EPEVTQTPSHQVTQMGQEVILRCVPISNHLYFYWYRQILGQKVEFLVSFYNNEISEKSEIFDDQFSVERPDGSNFTLKIRSTKLEDSAMYFCASSAQGASNQPQHFGDGTRLSIL.

This sequence joins TRBV19 and TRBJ1-2; TRBD1 agrees at 7 bases. Germline CDR1 reads LNHDA; CDR2 reads SQIVND (reference sequence). There are 15 residues in the CDR3. The V gene end was trimmed by 7 bases and the J gene end by 1 base; junction bases not matched to a gene: 9. CDR3 DNA: TGTGCCAGTACTCGATCCGGGACAGATAACTATGGCTACACCTTC. Encoded protein: CASTRSGTDNYGYTF. Looking up the rest from reference TRBV19 and TRBJ1-2 gives the full variable domain: DGGITQSPKYLFRKEGQNVTLSCEQNLNHDAMYWYRQDPGQGLRLIYYSQIVNDFQKGDIAEGYSVSREKKESFPLTVTSAQKNPTAFYLCASTRSGTDNYGYTFGSGTRLTVV.

V is TRBV11-2 and J is TRBJ2-7; D might be TRBD1 (6 bases). CDR1 and CDR2 from the germline V gene are SGHAT and FQNNGV. The CDR3 covers 15 residues. V lost 4 bases and J lost 2, with 15 bases in between. CDR3 coding DNA: TGTGCCAGCAGCTCCCTGACAGGAGAAGCCTACGAGCAGTACTTC. As protein: CASSSLTGEAYEQYF.

The rearrangement joins TRBV20-1 to TRBJ2-1; D remains ambiguous. Germline assignment: CDR1 DFQATT and CDR2 SNEGSKA (reference sequence). The CDR3 is 11 amino acids. Trimming left V 5 bases short and J 10 bases short, with 12 bases between. For the CDR3, the DNA is TGCAGTGCTGGGTCGGCGCAGGAGCAGTTCTTC. Amino acids: CSAGSAQEQFF.

This chain joins TRBV10-3 and TRBJ2-7, with 14 positions matching TRBD2. Trimming cost V 4 bases and J 1 base; bases outside gene matches: 12. The germline CDR1 and CDR2 sequences are ENHRY and SYGVKD. The length of the CDR3 is 19 residues. The CDR3 loop is CAISAQGTSGRGGSYEQYF. The CDR3 region has the DNA TGTGCCATCAGTGCCCAAGGGACTAGCGGGAGAGGGGGGTCCTACGAGCAGTACTTC.

In regard to this clone: Germline is not matched at one junction end, which may reflect a read error. The chain is built from TRBV15 and TRBJ1-1; no clear D. Looked up from germline, CDR1 is LNHNV and CDR2 is YYDKDF (reference sequence). The length of the CDR3 is 14 residues. CDR3 region: CATRRDGLITEAFF. For the CDR3, the DNA is TGTGCCACCAGAAGAGACGGTTTGATCACTGAAGCTTTCTTT.

V and J are TRBV6-1 and TRBJ2-1; D not resolved. The CDR3 has 13 residues. The ends were cut back, 7 bases at V and 4 bases at J, with 11 bases in the middle. Looked up from germline, CDR1 is MNHNS and CDR2 is SASEGT. This chain's CDR3 is CASTSDHYNEQFF. In nucleotides, the CDR3 is TGTGCCAGCACTTCGGACCATTACAATGAGCAGTTCTTC.

This rearrangement joins TRBV7-9 to TRBJ1-1, with D perhaps matching TRBD1 (5 bases). The CDR3 spans 13 residues. Germline V gene lookup returns CDR1 SEHNR and CDR2 FQNEAQ (reference sequence). Trimming left V 3 bases short and J 5 bases short, with 10 bases between. In DNA, the CDR3 is TGTGCCAGCAGCTTCGGGGACGAGACTGAAGCTTTCTTT. Encoded protein: CASSFGDETEAFF.